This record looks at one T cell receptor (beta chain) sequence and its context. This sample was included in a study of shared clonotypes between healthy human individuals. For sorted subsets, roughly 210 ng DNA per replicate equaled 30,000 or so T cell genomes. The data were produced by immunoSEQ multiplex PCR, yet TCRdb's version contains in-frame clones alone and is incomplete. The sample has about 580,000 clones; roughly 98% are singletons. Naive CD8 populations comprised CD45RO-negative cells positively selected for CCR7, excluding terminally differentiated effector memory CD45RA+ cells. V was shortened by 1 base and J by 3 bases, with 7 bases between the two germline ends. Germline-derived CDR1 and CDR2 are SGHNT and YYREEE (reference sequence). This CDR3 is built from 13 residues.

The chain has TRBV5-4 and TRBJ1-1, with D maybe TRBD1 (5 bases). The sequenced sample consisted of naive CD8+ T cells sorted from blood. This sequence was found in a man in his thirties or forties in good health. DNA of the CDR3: TGTGCCAGCAGCTTGCGGGGGGACACTGAAGCTTTCTTT. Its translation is CASSLRGDTEAFF.